This TCR beta chain was obtained from a study of blood T cell repertoires in COVID-19. Study background: T cells, B-cell-depleted T cells, or PBMCs provided the cDNA or gDNA that served as material.

V dropped 6 bases and J dropped 10 bases, with 19 bases sitting between them. CDR3 size: 15 residues. In germline, CDR1 is LNHDA, CDR2 SQIVND (reference sequence). Measured with immunoSEQ multiplex PCR; TCRdb has only the in-frame clones, and not every one. The data contain approximately 260,000 clones, nearly 90% of them singletons. The sequence derives from a woman in her fifties or sixties with COVID-19, enrolled during active disease. This chain uses TRBV19 with TRBJ1-6; D possibly corresponds to TRBD1 (6 bases). The source material was peripheral blood. The CDR3: CASRTEGTFSSPLHF. The CDR3 nucleotides are TGTGCCAGTAGAACCGAGGGGACATTTAGCTCACCCCTCCACTTT.